This T cell receptor beta chain was retrieved from a study of T cells in Graves' hyperthyroidism and ophthalmopathy. Study in general: Peripheral blood draws took place at initial diagnosis, ahead of any treatment. Points from the study as a whole: Median prediction lead before ophthalmopathy onset was around seven months with the model.

About this clonotype itself: Antigen specificity is unknown.

Calling Graves' hyperthyroidism stable meant ophthalmopathy did not progress within 18 months. Patients aged 18 to 65 with hyperthyroidism were newly diagnosed, with duration under 2 months. Researchers amplified the TCR beta CDR3 regions from RNA transcripts. Primed by the HTBI set, a first-round RT-PCR was run on the TCR CDR3. Using its own MiXCR run on the multiplex PCR reads, TCRdb lists one record per CDR3 protein. The data contain around 700,000 distinct CDR3 sequences, over 35% of them singletons. Trimming took 11 bases from V and 2 from J; bases not matched to a gene: 5. Germline-derived CDR1 and CDR2 are LGHDT and YNNKEL (reference sequence). The CDR3 contains 13 residues.

The chain links TRBV3-1 to TRBJ1-1; 10 nucleotides agree with TRBD1. Sequencing used blood. The TCR was taken from a woman between 40 and 50 years old with Graves' hyperthyroidism. The CDR3 spells CACRDRGNTEAFF. In nucleotides, the CDR3 is TGTGCCTGCCGGGACAGGGGAAACACTGAAGCTTTCTTT.